This T cell receptor beta chain derives from a study of control samples from healthy donors and cancer patients (dated by TCRdb to about 2020). Receptors were amplified or captured by the immunoSEQ multiplex PCR assay. TCRdb took this table from immuneACCESS and kept in-frame rearrangements with V and J called. Such tables lack part of the clones; where checked against another copy, unresolved V genes explain under half of the gap, and the rest is unexplained. The sample table records some 78,000 clones; roughly 91% of these occur just once. Around 7.6% of the sample lies in the top ten. On this clone: This receptor's antigen is unknown. Base qualities are not provided; no much larger clone lies one nucleotide away.

The germline V and J ends show losses of 5 bases and 7 bases respectively, and no gene match explains 2 bases of the junction. The CDR3 covers 14 residues, taking in both the cysteine and the phenylalanine. The DNA shown is the 42-base CDR3, in frame from base 1. The germline V gene gives CDR1 as SGHDT and CDR2 as YYEEEE. The receptor's source is a woman in her fifties or sixties in good health. The material sequenced was blood. This sequence uses TRBV5-6 and TRBJ2-1, and TRBD2 matches 14 of the central bases. The CDR3 reads CASRRTSGRNEQFF. In nucleotide form, the sequence is TGTGCCAGCAGGCGGACTAGCGGGAGGAATGAGCAGTTCTTC.